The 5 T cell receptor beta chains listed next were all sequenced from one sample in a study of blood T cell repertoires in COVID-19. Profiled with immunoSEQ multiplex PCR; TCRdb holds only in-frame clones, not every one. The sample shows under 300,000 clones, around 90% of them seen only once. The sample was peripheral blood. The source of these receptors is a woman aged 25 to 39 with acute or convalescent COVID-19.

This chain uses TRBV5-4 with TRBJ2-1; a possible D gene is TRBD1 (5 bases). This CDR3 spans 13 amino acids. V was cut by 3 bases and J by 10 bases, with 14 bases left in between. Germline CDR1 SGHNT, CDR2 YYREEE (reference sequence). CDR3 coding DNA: TGTGCCAGCAGCTCACCACAGGCGTCAGAGCAGTTCTTC. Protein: CASSSPQASEQFF.

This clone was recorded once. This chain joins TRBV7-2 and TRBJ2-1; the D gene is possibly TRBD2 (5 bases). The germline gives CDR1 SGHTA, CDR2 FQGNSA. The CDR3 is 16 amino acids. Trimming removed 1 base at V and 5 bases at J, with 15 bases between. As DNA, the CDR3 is TGTGCCAGCAGCTTAGATTCGGAGGTGAGGCACAATGAGCAGTTCTTC. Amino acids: CASSLDSEVRHNEQFF. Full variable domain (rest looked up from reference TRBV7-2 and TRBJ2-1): GAGVSQSPSNKVTEKGKDVELRCDPISGHTALYWYRQSLGQGLEFLIYFQGNSAPDKSGLPSDRFSAERTGGSVSTLTIQRTQQEDSAVYLCASSLDSEVRHNEQFFGPGTRLTVL.

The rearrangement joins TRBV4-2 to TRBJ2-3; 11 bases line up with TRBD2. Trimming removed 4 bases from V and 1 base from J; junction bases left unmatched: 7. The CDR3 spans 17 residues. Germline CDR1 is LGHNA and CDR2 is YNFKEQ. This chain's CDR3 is CASSPMPGLAGTDTQYF. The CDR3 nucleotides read TGTGCCAGCAGCCCAATGCCGGGACTAGCGGGCACAGATACGCAGTATTTT.

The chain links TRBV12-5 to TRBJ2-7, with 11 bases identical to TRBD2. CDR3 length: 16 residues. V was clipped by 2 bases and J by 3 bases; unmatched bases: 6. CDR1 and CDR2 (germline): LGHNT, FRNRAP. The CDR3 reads CASGLYTSGRRYEQYF. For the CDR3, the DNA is TGTGCTAGTGGTTTGTATACTAGCGGGAGACGCTACGAGCAGTACTTC.

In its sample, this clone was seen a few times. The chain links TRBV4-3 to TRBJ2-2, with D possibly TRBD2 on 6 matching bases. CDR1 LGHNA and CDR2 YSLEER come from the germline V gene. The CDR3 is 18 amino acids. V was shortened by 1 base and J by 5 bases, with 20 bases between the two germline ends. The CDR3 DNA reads TGCGCCAGCAGCCAAGTTAGCGGACTTGGACTCGCTACCGGGGAGCTGTTTTTT. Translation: CASSQVSGLGLATGELFF.